Listed below are T cell receptor beta chains from one sample, sequenced in a study of regulatory T cells in long-lasting Graves disease. TCRdb reanalysed the multiplex PCR reads using MiXCR and keeps one entry per CDR3 protein. The sample yields about 350,000 distinct CDR3 sequences, around 15% seen once. These data are also associated with another study on T cells in Graves' hyperthyroidism and ophthalmopathy.

The source material was peripheral blood mononuclear cells (PBMCs), sampled at new diagnosis, from a patient treated with antithyroid drugs. Receptors were obtained from a young woman with Graves disease. Each CDR3 is given with its conserved first and last residue. Each record gives: D gene, clone size, J gene, V gene, CDR3 DNA, CDR3 protein. A D gene is named only where the DNA matches it firmly. Clone size is shown for a subset of rows, as once, few, many or a class of expanded clone.

D gene: TRBD1
clone size: many
J gene: TRBJ1-4
V gene: TRBV28
CDR3 DNA: TGTGCCAGCAGACGTACGGACAGGGGCAGTGAAAAACTGTTTTTT
CDR3 protein: CASRRTDRGSEKLFF

D gene: TRBD1
clone size: .
J gene: TRBJ1-5
V gene: TRBV19
CDR3 DNA: TGTGCCAGTAGTACGTCCTGGGGGACAGAGCAGCCCCAGCATTTT
CDR3 protein: CASSTSWGTEQPQHF

D gene: .
clone size: .
J gene: TRBJ1-1
V gene: TRBV6-5
CDR3 DNA: TGTGCCAGCAGTTATCGGACGGGATTGAACACTGAAGCTTTCTTT
CDR3 protein: CASSYRTGLNTEAFF

D gene: .
clone size: few
J gene: TRBJ1-6
V gene: TRBV3-1
CDR3 DNA: TGTGCCAGCAGCCAAGACAGTAGCTCCTATAATTCACCCCTCCACTTT
CDR3 protein: CASSQDSSSYNSPLHF

D gene: .
clone size: .
J gene: TRBJ2-7
V gene: TRBV6-9
CDR3 DNA: TGTGCCAGCAGTTATGGCGGGAACGAGCAGTACTTC
CDR3 protein: CASSYGGNEQYF

D gene: .
clone size: many
J gene: TRBJ1-1
V gene: TRBV28
CDR3 DNA: TGTGCCAGCAGTTTTGTGGGGACTGAAGCTTTCTTT
CDR3 protein: CASSFVGTEAFF

D gene: TRBD1
clone size: .
J gene: TRBJ1-5
V gene: TRBV30
CDR3 DNA: TGTGCCTTGGGACAGAGGGGCAATCAGCCCCAGCATTTT
CDR3 protein: CALGQRGNQPQHF

D gene: .
clone size: many
J gene: TRBJ1-1
V gene: TRBV12-5
CDR3 DNA: TGTGCTAGTGGTTTGGTCGGTCGGAGGAACACTGAAGCTTTCTTT
CDR3 protein: CASGLVGRRNTEAFF

D gene: .
clone size: many
J gene: TRBJ2-7
V gene: TRBV27
CDR3 DNA: TGTGCCAGCAGTCCGACAGGTGGGGAGCAGTACTTC
CDR3 protein: CASSPTGGEQYF

D gene: .
clone size: many
J gene: TRBJ2-7
V gene: TRBV20-1
CDR3 DNA: TGCAGTGCCGCACGAGGGGGTCAGTACTTC
CDR3 protein: CSAARGGQYF

D gene: .
clone size: many
J gene: TRBJ2-1
V gene: TRBV2
CDR3 DNA: TGTGCCAGCCGGACGGCCTACAATGAGCAGTTCTTC
CDR3 protein: CASRTAYNEQFF

D gene: .
clone size: many
J gene: TRBJ2-7
V gene: TRBV7-2
CDR3 DNA: TGTGCCAGCAGCCGCTCGCGAGACTACGAGCAGTACTTC
CDR3 protein: CASSRSRDYEQYF

D gene: TRBD2
clone size: .
J gene: TRBJ2-1
V gene: TRBV11-2
CDR3 DNA: TGTGCCAGCAGCTCCCGACTAGCGGGGGGGTTTAGTGAGCAGTTCTTC
CDR3 protein: CASSSRLAGGFSEQFF

D gene: .
clone size: .
J gene: TRBJ2-5
V gene: TRBV6-2/TRBV6-3
CDR3 DNA: TGTGCCAGCAGAGCTCTAAGCGGACCAGTCGAGCAGACCCAGTACTTC
CDR3 protein: CASRALSGPVEQTQYF

D gene: .
clone size: many
J gene: TRBJ2-5
V gene: TRBV11-2
CDR3 DNA: TGTGCCAGCAGCCCATTCCTAGCTCAAGAGACCCAGTACTTC
CDR3 protein: CASSPFLAQETQYF

D gene: .
clone size: .
J gene: TRBJ2-1
V gene: TRBV6-2/TRBV6-3
CDR3 DNA: TGTGCCAGCAGTTCCCCGGGTAGCCGGGAGCAGTTCTTC
CDR3 protein: CASSSPGSREQFF

D gene: TRBD2
clone size: many
J gene: TRBJ2-7
V gene: TRBV15
CDR3 DNA: TGTGCCACCAGCAGATCGGGGCGGGAGGGCCAGCGCGAGCAGTACTTC
CDR3 protein: CATSRSGREGQREQYF

D gene: .
clone size: many
J gene: TRBJ1-5
V gene: TRBV28
CDR3 DNA: TGTGCCAGCAGTTTATTGGGACGGATTAGCAATCAGCCCCAGCATTTT
CDR3 protein: CASSLLGRISNQPQHF

D gene: .
clone size: many
J gene: TRBJ1-1
V gene: TRBV5-1
CDR3 DNA: TGCGCCAGTACATGGAAAGCGAACACTGAAGCTTTCTTT
CDR3 protein: CASTWKANTEAFF

D gene: .
clone size: many
J gene: TRBJ1-6
V gene: TRBV30
CDR3 DNA: TGTGCCTGGAGTCGTGGAGGGGAGGGTTCACCCCTCCACTTT
CDR3 protein: CAWSRGGEGSPLHF

D gene: TRBD2
clone size: .
J gene: TRBJ2-1
V gene: TRBV10-3
CDR3 DNA: TGTGCCATGGCTAGCGGGACTAGCGGATTCTACAATGAGCAGTTCTTC
CDR3 protein: CAMASGTSGFYNEQFF

D gene: TRBD1
clone size: .
J gene: TRBJ1-3
V gene: TRBV7-2
CDR3 DNA: TGTGCCAGCAGCTTGGGACAGGTCAGCTCTGGAAACACCATATATTTT
CDR3 protein: CASSLGQVSSGNTIYF

D gene: .
clone size: .
J gene: TRBJ2-7
V gene: TRBV29-1
CDR3 DNA: TGCAGCGTTGAACAGGAGGTTGGGCAGTACTTC
CDR3 protein: CSVEQEVGQYF

D gene: .
clone size: many
J gene: TRBJ2-5
V gene: TRBV12-3/TRBV12-4
CDR3 DNA: TGTGCCAGCACCCTCAGGAGGGCTGGAGAGACCCAGTACTTC
CDR3 protein: CASTLRRAGETQYF

D gene: .
clone size: many
J gene: TRBJ2-6
V gene: TRBV12-3/TRBV12-4
CDR3 DNA: TGTGCCAGCAGTTTAAGGGTTTCTGGGGCCAACGTCCTGACTTTC
CDR3 protein: CASSLRVSGANVLTF

D gene: .
clone size: many
J gene: TRBJ2-2
V gene: TRBV28
CDR3 DNA: TGTGCCAGCGGGGCCCATGGGGAGCTGTTTTTT
CDR3 protein: CASGAHGELFF

D gene: TRBD1
clone size: .
J gene: TRBJ1-4
V gene: TRBV12-3/TRBV12-4
CDR3 DNA: TGTGCCAGCAGCCCGGGACAGGAGGATGAAAAACTGTTTTTT
CDR3 protein: CASSPGQEDEKLFF

D gene: .
clone size: many
J gene: TRBJ2-4
V gene: TRBV3-1
CDR3 DNA: TGTGCCAGCAGCGGTGGCACCATAGCCAAAAACATTCAGTACTTC
CDR3 protein: CASSGGTIAKNIQYF

D gene: .
clone size: many
J gene: TRBJ2-5
V gene: TRBV2
CDR3 DNA: TGTGCCAGCAGTGAGAGGCCCCGGGGGGAGACCCAGTACTTC
CDR3 protein: CASSERPRGETQYF

D gene: TRBD1
clone size: .
J gene: TRBJ2-2
V gene: TRBV10-3
CDR3 DNA: TGTGCCGCAAGACAGGGTGCCGGGGAGCTGTTTTTT
CDR3 protein: CAARQGAGELFF

D gene: TRBD2
clone size: .
J gene: TRBJ2-1
V gene: TRBV7-8
CDR3 DNA: TGTGCCAGCAGCTGGGGACTAGCGGATTACAATGAGCAGTTCTTC
CDR3 protein: CASSWGLADYNEQFF

D gene: TRBD1
clone size: many
J gene: TRBJ2-1
V gene: TRBV28
CDR3 DNA: TGTGCCAGCAGCAACCAGGGGCCAGGGGGTGATGAGCAGTTCTTC
CDR3 protein: CASSNQGPGGDEQFF

D gene: .
clone size: many
J gene: TRBJ2-1
V gene: TRBV30
CDR3 DNA: TGTGCCTGGAGTGTACTGAATGAGCAGTTCTTC
CDR3 protein: CAWSVLNEQFF

D gene: TRBD2
clone size: .
J gene: TRBJ2-5
V gene: TRBV7-8
CDR3 DNA: TGTGCCAGCAGAGGGAGCGGGGGGCCTATCCAAGAGACCCAGTACTTC
CDR3 protein: CASRGSGGPIQETQYF

D gene: TRBD2
clone size: .
J gene: TRBJ2-3
V gene: TRBV5-5
CDR3 DNA: TGTGCCAGCAGCTTGTCTGCGGGGGGGGGAGATACGCAGTATTTT
CDR3 protein: CASSLSAGGGDTQYF

D gene: .
clone size: many
J gene: TRBJ1-1
V gene: TRBV10-3
CDR3 DNA: TGTGCCATCAGGGGGGACGGGAGGACTGAAGCTTTCTTT
CDR3 protein: CAIRGDGRTEAFF

D gene: .
clone size: many
J gene: TRBJ1-1
V gene: TRBV5-1
CDR3 DNA: TGCGCCAGCAGCCCTCGGGTGGGTGTCACTGAAGCTTTCTTT
CDR3 protein: CASSPRVGVTEAFF

D gene: TRBD1
clone size: few
J gene: TRBJ2-2
V gene: TRBV7-9
CDR3 DNA: TGTGCCAGCAGGACAGGGGGCGCGGACACCGGGGAGCTGTTTTTT
CDR3 protein: CASRTGGADTGELFF

D gene: .
clone size: many
J gene: TRBJ1-6
V gene: TRBV28
CDR3 DNA: TGTGCCAGCACCCGGGGGGGGGAAGGTTCACCCCTCCACTTT
CDR3 protein: CASTRGGEGSPLHF

D gene: TRBD2
clone size: many
J gene: TRBJ2-7
V gene: TRBV3-1
CDR3 DNA: TGTGCCAGCAGCCAAGGAACTAGCGGGAGGACAGGCGAGCAGTACTTC
CDR3 protein: CASSQGTSGRTGEQYF

D gene: .
clone size: .
J gene: TRBJ1-3
V gene: TRBV15
CDR3 DNA: TGTGCCACCGGCAGAGATCGGGCCGCAGTTGGAAACACCATATATTTT
CDR3 protein: CATGRDRAAVGNTIYF

D gene: .
clone size: .
J gene: TRBJ1-1
V gene: TRBV20-1
CDR3 DNA: TGCAGTGCTAGACCAGCGAACACTGAAGCTTTCTTT
CDR3 protein: CSARPANTEAFF

D gene: .
clone size: .
J gene: TRBJ2-7
V gene: TRBV29-1
CDR3 DNA: TGCAGCGCAACCCTCGGGGGGCCCGCCTACGAGCAGTACTTC
CDR3 protein: CSATLGGPAYEQYF

D gene: .
clone size: many
J gene: TRBJ1-5
V gene: TRBV12-3/TRBV12-4
CDR3 DNA: TGTGCCAGCAGTTTTCTGAATCAGCCCCAGCATTTT
CDR3 protein: CASSFLNQPQHF

D gene: TRBD2
clone size: many
J gene: TRBJ2-3
V gene: TRBV9
CDR3 DNA: TGTGCCAGCAGCGCGAGACCGGGACTAGCGGACACAGATACGCAGTATTTT
CDR3 protein: CASSARPGLADTDTQYF